One and the same sample provided the 7 T cell receptor beta chains below, sequenced in a study of identical twins. Each CDR3 protein is one row after TCRdb ran MiXCR on the 5' RACE reads. The table has fewer than 350,000 distinct CDR3 sequences, about 8.3% seen once; the top ten hold around 2.1%. This sample was shared with a second study, whose subject was yellow fever vaccine responses in identical twins.

Material: memory (CD45RO+) T cells sorted from blood. These receptors all stem from a woman under 30 in good health.

The chain links TRBV7-8 to TRBJ2-1; 9 nucleotides match TRBD1. The germline gives CDR1 SGHVS, CDR2 FQNEAQ. This CDR3 has 15 amino acids. The trim removed 1 base at V and 8 bases at J, leaving 6 bases unmatched. CDR3 amino acids: CASSLEGQGMYEQFF. In DNA, the CDR3 is TGTGCCAGCAGCTTAGAGGGACAGGGTATGTATGAGCAGTTCTTC.

There are many counts of this clonotype. This chain connects TRBV6-4 to TRBJ2-1, with TRBD2 identical over 8 bases. Germline CDR1 reads MRHNA; CDR2 reads SNTAGT. The V segment lost 0 bases and the J segment 9 bases; nucleotides outside the gene matches: 4. CDR3 length: 14 amino acids. The CDR3 DNA reads as TGTGCCAGCAGTGACTCCGGGGGGGGGAGTGAGCAGTTCTTC. Encoded protein: CASSDSGGGSEQFF.

In this sample, this clonotype turned up a few times. In nucleotides, the CDR3 is TGCGCCAGCGCGCCCGAGCGGTCCACAGATACGCAGTATTTT. Protein: CASAPERSTDTQYF. The chain combines TRBV5-1 with TRBJ2-3; the D gene is possibly TRBD2 (5 bases). The CDR3 extends over 14 amino acids. The V and J ends lost 7 bases and 2 bases respectively, with 14 bases between them. CDR1 is SGHRS and CDR2 is YFSETQ in the germline V gene.

This clonotype was seen ten or more times. The rearrangement uses TRBV29-1 and TRBJ2-1; TRBD2 matches 9 bases. CDR3 size: 16 residues. Trimming removed 7 bases from V and 7 bases from J; junction bases left unmatched: 17. Germline V lookup: CDR1 SQVTM, CDR2 ANQGSEA. This chain's CDR3 is CSALSGGSLLRNEQFF. The CDR3, as DNA: TGCAGCGCCCTTAGCGGGGGTTCCCTTCTACGAAATGAGCAGTTCTTC.

This clonotype was detected many times. The chain combines TRBV5-1 with TRBJ2-3; D possibly corresponds to TRBD2 (5 bases). V shed 4 bases and J shed 0 bases, with 21 bases lying between them. The CDR3 has 18 residues. The germline gives CDR1 SGHRS, CDR2 YFSETQ. The CDR3 DNA follows: TGCGCCAGCAGCCGAGGAGGCCTAGGAACCATAAGCACAGATACGCAGTATTTT. Its translation is CASSRGGLGTISTDTQYF.

This clonotype has ten or more counts. DNA of the CDR3: TGTGCCATCAGTGCGGCCGATGCGGGGACCCAGTACTTC. Translated: CAISAADAGTQYF. V gene TRBV10-3 combines with J gene TRBJ2-5; maybe TRBD2 (5 bases). There are 13 residues in the CDR3. CDR1 and CDR2 (germline): ENHRY, SYGVKD. V was trimmed by 4 bases and J by 7 bases, leaving 13 bases between them.

This clonotype was seen at least ten times. The CDR3 protein is CASSEDRRYGYTF. The CDR3, as DNA: TGCGCCAGCAGCGAGGACAGACGCTATGGCTACACCTTC. This chain uses TRBV5-1 with TRBJ1-2, with D possibly being TRBD1 (6 bases). CDR1 is SGHRS, CDR2 YFSETQ, per germline. V lost 4 bases to trimming and J lost 4 bases, with 11 bases between them. This CDR3 has 13 amino acids.